Listed below are T cell receptor beta chains from one sample, sequenced in a study of somatic mutations in cytotoxic T cells in rheumatoid arthritis. Clones were read by immunoSEQ multiplex PCR, and TCRdb kept only the in-frame ones, dropping some. The data contain roughly 30,000 clones, about 87% of them singletons. What was sequenced was CD8+ T cells sorted from blood. These receptors were taken from an adult with rheumatoid arthritis. The CDR3 runs from the conserved cysteine through the conserved F or W. The D gene is left open where the match is weak. The listing skips clone size in some rows; elsewhere it reads once, few, many or a size class.

v_call: TRBV13
clone_size: NA
d_call: TRBD2
cdr3_length: 16
j_call: TRBJ2-3
cdr3_aa: CASSSFGAGSGDTQYF
cdr3_nt: TGTGCCAGCAGCTCCTTTGGAGCGGGGTCGGGAGATACGCAGTATTTT

v_call: TRBV6-1
clone_size: NA
d_call: TRBD2
cdr3_length: 15
j_call: TRBJ2-2
cdr3_aa: CASPGLAGGTGELFF
cdr3_nt: TGTGCCAGTCCGGGACTAGCGGGCGGTACCGGGGAGCTGTTTTTT

v_call: TRBV4-3
clone_size: NA
d_call: TRBD1
cdr3_length: 15
j_call: TRBJ1-2
cdr3_aa: CASSQDRGPYYGYTF
cdr3_nt: TGCGCCAGCAGCCAGGACAGGGGTCCCTACTATGGCTACACCTTC

v_call: TRBV6-1
clone_size: NA
d_call: NA
cdr3_length: 15
j_call: TRBJ1-6
cdr3_aa: CASRPAGVNNSPLHF
cdr3_nt: TGTGCCAGCAGACCCGCGGGGGTAAATAATTCACCCCTCCACTTT

v_call: TRBV19
clone_size: NA
d_call: NA
cdr3_length: 13
j_call: TRBJ2-1
cdr3_aa: CASSISGDNEQFF
cdr3_nt: TGTGCCAGTAGTATTTCCGGGGACAATGAGCAGTTCTTC

v_call: TRBV4-3
clone_size: NA
d_call: NA
cdr3_length: 14
j_call: TRBJ2-3
cdr3_aa: CASSLTPGADTQYF
cdr3_nt: TGCGCCAGCAGCCTCACCCCGGGGGCAGATACGCAGTATTTT

v_call: TRBV4-3
clone_size: NA
d_call: TRBD1
cdr3_length: 13
j_call: TRBJ1-2
cdr3_aa: CASSQGTGVGYTF
cdr3_nt: TGCGCCAGCAGCCAGGGGACAGGGGTCGGCTACACCTTC

v_call: TRBV2
clone_size: once
d_call: TRBD2
cdr3_length: 14
j_call: TRBJ2-3
cdr3_aa: CASSGLAGTDTQYF
cdr3_nt: TGTGCCAGCAGTGGACTAGCGGGGACAGATACGCAGTATTTT

v_call: TRBV19
clone_size: NA
d_call: TRBD1
cdr3_length: 18
j_call: TRBJ2-1
cdr3_aa: CASSIDPLTGGSYNEQFF
cdr3_nt: TGTGCCAGTAGTATAGATCCCCTAACAGGGGGCTCCTACAATGAGCAGTTCTTC

v_call: TRBV27
clone_size: few
d_call: NA
cdr3_length: 12
j_call: TRBJ2-7
cdr3_aa: CASSSAGDEQYF
cdr3_nt: TGTGCCAGCAGTTCCGCAGGGGACGAGCAGTACTTC

v_call: TRBV6-5
clone_size: NA
d_call: TRBD2
cdr3_length: 15
j_call: TRBJ2-1
cdr3_aa: CASSLLAGVDNEQFF
cdr3_nt: TGTGCCAGCAGTTTACTAGCGGGAGTAGACAATGAGCAGTTCTTC

v_call: TRBV11-2
clone_size: NA
d_call: TRBD1
cdr3_length: 15
j_call: TRBJ1-2
cdr3_aa: CASIDSGQGNYGYTF
cdr3_nt: TGTGCCAGCATCGACTCGGGACAGGGAAACTATGGCTACACCTTC

v_call: TRBV6-5
clone_size: NA
d_call: NA
cdr3_length: 12
j_call: TRBJ2-1
cdr3_aa: CASSSVDNEQFF
cdr3_nt: TGTGCCAGCAGTTCAGTAGACAATGAGCAGTTCTTC

v_call: TRBV6-5
clone_size: once
d_call: NA
cdr3_length: 15
j_call: TRBJ1-4
cdr3_aa: CASSYGGATNEKLFF
cdr3_nt: TGTGCCAGCAGTTACGGAGGGGCAACTAATGAAAAACTGTTTTTT

v_call: TRBV27
clone_size: once
d_call: TRBD2
cdr3_length: 15
j_call: TRBJ2-1
cdr3_aa: CASSVGTSGRAGQFF
cdr3_nt: TGTGCCAGCAGTGTCGGGACTAGCGGGAGGGCCGGGCAGTTCTTC

v_call: TRBV27
clone_size: NA
d_call: NA
cdr3_length: 16
j_call: TRBJ2-3
cdr3_aa: CASSFLAGSSTDTQYF
cdr3_nt: TGTGCCAGCAGTTTCCTCGCGGGCTCTAGCACAGATACGCAGTATTTT

v_call: TRBV11-2
clone_size: NA
d_call: TRBD2
cdr3_length: 15
j_call: TRBJ2-1
cdr3_aa: CASSPPSGVYNEQFF
cdr3_nt: TGTGCCAGCAGCCCCCCCAGCGGGGTCTACAATGAGCAGTTCTTC

v_call: TRBV7-9
clone_size: NA
d_call: NA
cdr3_length: 13
j_call: TRBJ2-7
cdr3_aa: CASSSAADYEQYF
cdr3_nt: TGTGCCAGCAGCTCAGCGGCAGACTACGAGCAGTACTTC

v_call: TRBV27
clone_size: NA
d_call: NA
cdr3_length: 13
j_call: TRBJ2-7
cdr3_aa: CASSFTPAYEQYF
cdr3_nt: TGTGCCAGCAGTTTCACACCTGCCTACGAGCAGTACTTC

v_call: TRBV2
clone_size: NA
d_call: NA
cdr3_length: 13
j_call: TRBJ1-1
cdr3_aa: CARELQGDTEAFF
cdr3_nt: TGTGCCAGGGAACTACAGGGAGACACTGAAGCTTTCTTT

v_call: TRBV11-2
clone_size: NA
d_call: TRBD2
cdr3_length: 15
j_call: TRBJ2-7
cdr3_aa: CASSYTPGLGYEQYF
cdr3_nt: TGTGCCAGCAGCTACACCCCGGGACTAGGCTACGAGCAGTACTTC

v_call: TRBV5-6
clone_size: NA
d_call: NA
cdr3_length: 14
j_call: TRBJ2-7
cdr3_aa: CASSEDRSSYEQYF
cdr3_nt: TGTGCCAGCAGCGAAGACAGGTCCTCCTACGAGCAGTACTTC

v_call: TRBV5-5
clone_size: once
d_call: TRBD2
cdr3_length: 13
j_call: TRBJ2-7
cdr3_aa: CASSLNSGGAVDF
cdr3_nt: TGTGCCAGCAGCTTGAACAGCGGGGGGGCCGTAGACTTC

v_call: TRBV11-2
clone_size: NA
d_call: NA
cdr3_length: 16
j_call: TRBJ2-7
cdr3_aa: CASSSAGTFYPYEQYF
cdr3_nt: TGTGCCAGCAGCTCGGCCGGGACTTTCTATCCCTACGAGCAGTACTTC

v_call: TRBV9
clone_size: NA
d_call: NA
cdr3_length: 18
j_call: TRBJ2-1
cdr3_aa: CASSGAGGANLFYNEQFF
cdr3_nt: TGTGCCAGCAGCGGGGCCGGTGGAGCGAACCTATTCTACAATGAGCAGTTCTTC

v_call: TRBV27
clone_size: NA
d_call: NA
cdr3_length: 12
j_call: TRBJ2-2
cdr3_aa: CASSLFPGELFF
cdr3_nt: TGTGCCAGCAGCCTATTCCCCGGGGAGCTGTTTTTT

v_call: TRBV11-3
clone_size: NA
d_call: NA
cdr3_length: 13
j_call: TRBJ1-2
cdr3_aa: CASRGGGPRGYTF
cdr3_nt: TGTGCCAGCAGGGGTGGGGGACCCCGGGGCTACACCTTC

v_call: TRBV6-4
clone_size: once
d_call: NA
cdr3_length: 15
j_call: TRBJ1-5
cdr3_aa: CASSDSETADQPQHF
cdr3_nt: TGTGCCAGCAGTGACTCGGAAACAGCGGATCAGCCCCAGCATTTT

v_call: TRBV7-8
clone_size: NA
d_call: TRBD2
cdr3_length: 15
j_call: TRBJ2-7
cdr3_aa: CASSFGGGSSYEQYF
cdr3_nt: TGTGCCAGCAGCTTCGGGGGGGGGAGCTCCTACGAGCAGTACTTC

v_call: TRBV28
clone_size: NA
d_call: NA
cdr3_length: 13
j_call: TRBJ2-1
cdr3_aa: CASSQGPANEQFF
cdr3_nt: TGTGCCAGCAGTCAAGGGCCGGCAAATGAGCAGTTCTTC

v_call: TRBV2
clone_size: NA
d_call: TRBD2
cdr3_length: 15
j_call: TRBJ2-7
cdr3_aa: CASSEGGREIYEQYF
cdr3_nt: TGTGCCAGCAGTGAAGGCGGGAGGGAAATCTACGAGCAGTACTTC

v_call: TRBV11-2
clone_size: NA
d_call: NA
cdr3_length: 18
j_call: TRBJ2-3
cdr3_aa: CASSLDPQGRASTDTQYF
cdr3_nt: TGTGCCAGCAGCTTAGATCCCCAGGGCCGAGCTAGCACAGATACGCAGTATTTT

v_call: TRBV7-2
clone_size: once
d_call: NA
cdr3_length: 16
j_call: TRBJ2-7
cdr3_aa: CASSPLGRAITYEQYF
cdr3_nt: TGTGCCAGCAGCCCCCTTGGACGAGCTATAACCTACGAGCAGTACTTC

v_call: TRBV7-9
clone_size: NA
d_call: NA
cdr3_length: 15
j_call: TRBJ2-7
cdr3_aa: CASSPVAAGKDEQYF
cdr3_nt: TGTGCCAGCAGCCCCGTTGCAGCGGGTAAGGACGAGCAGTACTTC

v_call: TRBV11-2
clone_size: NA
d_call: NA
cdr3_length: 14
j_call: TRBJ2-3
cdr3_aa: CASSLGATSNTQYF
cdr3_nt: TGTGCCAGCAGCTTAGGGGCAACAAGCAATACGCAGTATTTT

v_call: TRBV27
clone_size: NA
d_call: NA
cdr3_length: 15
j_call: TRBJ1-6
cdr3_aa: CASSSRQGYNSPLHF
cdr3_nt: TGTGCCAGCAGTTCAAGGCAGGGCTATAATTCACCCCTCCACTTT

v_call: TRBV2
clone_size: NA
d_call: NA
cdr3_length: 15
j_call: TRBJ2-6
cdr3_aa: CASQGINSGANVLTF
cdr3_nt: TGTGCCAGCCAAGGGATTAATTCTGGGGCCAACGTCCTGACTTTC

v_call: TRBV27
clone_size: NA
d_call: TRBD1
cdr3_length: 16
j_call: TRBJ1-2
cdr3_aa: CASSLIGTGGYYGYTF
cdr3_nt: TGTGCCAGCAGTTTAATAGGGACAGGGGGATACTATGGCTACACCTTC

v_call: TRBV6-5
clone_size: NA
d_call: TRBD1
cdr3_length: 15
j_call: TRBJ2-3
cdr3_aa: CASSWTGATTDTQYF
cdr3_nt: TGTGCCAGCAGTTGGACAGGGGCCACCACAGATACGCAGTATTTT

v_call: TRBV15
clone_size: NA
d_call: NA
cdr3_length: 15
j_call: TRBJ1-3
cdr3_aa: CATSRDRGAGNTIYF
cdr3_nt: TGTGCCACCAGCAGAGATCGGGGAGCTGGAAACACCATATATTTT

v_call: TRBV4-2
clone_size: NA
d_call: NA
cdr3_length: 16
j_call: TRBJ1-2
cdr3_aa: CASSQDRSGTDYGYTF
cdr3_nt: TGTGCCAGCAGCCAAGATAGGTCAGGAACGGACTATGGCTACACCTTC

v_call: TRBV7-2
clone_size: once
d_call: NA
cdr3_length: 11
j_call: TRBJ2-1
cdr3_aa: CASSVTPEQFF
cdr3_nt: TGTGCCAGCAGCGTTACTCCTGAGCAGTTCTTC

v_call: TRBV4-3
clone_size: once
d_call: NA
cdr3_length: 15
j_call: TRBJ2-2
cdr3_aa: CASSQVALNTGELFF
cdr3_nt: TGCGCCAGCAGCCAAGTTGCGTTAAACACCGGGGAGCTGTTTTTT

v_call: TRBV28
clone_size: few
d_call: NA
cdr3_length: 14
j_call: TRBJ1-6
cdr3_aa: CASSFRRDNSPLHF
cdr3_nt: TGTGCCAGCAGTTTCCGCAGGGATAATTCACCCCTCCACTTT

v_call: TRBV27
clone_size: NA
d_call: TRBD2
cdr3_length: 15
j_call: TRBJ2-5
cdr3_aa: CASSLGLAEQETQYF
cdr3_nt: TGTGCCAGCAGTTTGGGACTAGCGGAACAAGAGACCCAGTACTTC

v_call: TRBV29-1
clone_size: NA
d_call: TRBD1
cdr3_length: 12
j_call: TRBJ1-1
cdr3_aa: CSDSGGYTEAFF
cdr3_nt: TGCAGCGATTCAGGGGGATACACTGAAGCTTTCTTT

v_call: TRBV4-3
clone_size: NA
d_call: TRBD1
cdr3_length: 14
j_call: TRBJ1-6
cdr3_aa: CASSQNRGYSPLHF
cdr3_nt: TGCGCCAGCAGCCAAAACAGGGGTTACTCACCCCTCCACTTT

v_call: TRBV28
clone_size: NA
d_call: NA
cdr3_length: 12
j_call: TRBJ2-4
cdr3_aa: CASRNAENIQYF
cdr3_nt: TGTGCCAGCAGGAACGCGGAAAACATTCAGTACTTC

v_call: TRBV29-1
clone_size: NA
d_call: NA
cdr3_length: 16
j_call: TRBJ2-3
cdr3_aa: CSVDPQRASFIDTQYF
cdr3_nt: TGCAGCGTTGACCCCCAGCGGGCCTCCTTCATCGATACGCAGTATTTT

v_call: TRBV5-1
clone_size: NA
d_call: NA
cdr3_length: 15
j_call: TRBJ2-2
cdr3_aa: CASSFQMTDTGELFF
cdr3_nt: TGCGCCAGCAGCTTCCAGATGACAGACACCGGGGAGCTGTTTTTT

v_call: TRBV11-2
clone_size: few
d_call: NA
cdr3_length: 14
j_call: TRBJ2-7
cdr3_aa: CASSENGDIYEQYF
cdr3_nt: TGTGCCAGCAGCGAGAATGGGGACATATACGAGCAGTACTTC

v_call: TRBV15
clone_size: once
d_call: NA
cdr3_length: 12
j_call: TRBJ1-5
cdr3_aa: CATGFSNQPQHF
cdr3_nt: TGTGCTACAGGGTTTAGCAATCAGCCCCAGCATTTT

v_call: TRBV7-8
clone_size: NA
d_call: NA
cdr3_length: 14
j_call: TRBJ2-3
cdr3_aa: CASSLAGETDTQYF
cdr3_nt: TGTGCCAGCAGCTTAGCGGGGGAGACAGATACGCAGTATTTT

v_call: TRBV27
clone_size: NA
d_call: TRBD1
cdr3_length: 15
j_call: TRBJ2-7
cdr3_aa: CASSSRTGISYEQYF
cdr3_nt: TGTGCCAGCAGTTCCCGGACAGGAATATCCTACGAGCAGTACTTC

v_call: TRBV2
clone_size: NA
d_call: NA
cdr3_length: 11
j_call: TRBJ2-7
cdr3_aa: CARGSGYEQYF
cdr3_nt: TGTGCCAGGGGGTCGGGGTACGAGCAGTACTTC

v_call: TRBV7-2
clone_size: NA
d_call: NA
cdr3_length: 14
j_call: TRBJ2-5
cdr3_aa: CASTEEGYQETQYF
cdr3_nt: TGTGCCAGCACGGAGGAAGGGTACCAAGAGACCCAGTACTTC

v_call: TRBV10-3
clone_size: NA
d_call: TRBD1
cdr3_length: 18
j_call: TRBJ2-3
cdr3_aa: CAISESNFGQAGGDTQYF
cdr3_nt: TGTGCCATCAGTGAGTCGAATTTTGGACAGGCCGGCGGAGATACGCAGTATTTT

v_call: TRBV4-1
clone_size: NA
d_call: TRBD2
cdr3_length: 15
j_call: TRBJ2-1
cdr3_aa: CASSQVPSGDNEQFF
cdr3_nt: TGCGCCAGCAGCCAAGTCCCTAGCGGGGACAATGAGCAGTTCTTC

v_call: TRBV15
clone_size: NA
d_call: NA
cdr3_length: 15
j_call: TRBJ2-7
cdr3_aa: CATSRDRGSFYEQYF
cdr3_nt: TGTGCCACCAGCAGAGATCGGGGAAGTTTCTACGAGCAGTACTTC

v_call: TRBV5-8
clone_size: NA
d_call: NA
cdr3_length: 14
j_call: TRBJ1-1
cdr3_aa: CASSLGQMNTEAFF
cdr3_nt: TGTGCCAGCAGCTTGGGGCAGATGAACACTGAAGCTTTCTTT